This T cell receptor beta chain was sequenced for a study of immune cell composition in non-small cell lung cancer. In the study overall: Tumours were mainly lung adenocarcinoma or squamous cell carcinoma.

Normal lung was taken at the farthest possible site, at least 3 cm from tumour. Turning to this clone: The target antigen is unknown.

Study conclusions and caveats: Clones >0.5% enriched in tumour were rarer in adenocarcinoma (about 35%) than squamous (approximately 80%). No significant correlation existed between pack-years smoked and tumour clonality. In adenocarcinoma, maximal tumour-associated clone frequency tracked TIL tumour reactivity.

Here immunoSEQ multiplex PCR was the method, and the copy in TCRdb shows in-frame clones only, minus some. The table includes 4,700 or so clones, roughly two thirds detected once. This CDR3 is 15 amino acids long. V lost 6 bases, J lost 2 bases, and 5 bases stayed unmatched. CDR1 LNHDA and CDR2 SQIVND come from the germline V gene (reference sequence). Sequenced: non-adjacent lung tissue. V gene TRBV19 combines with J gene TRBJ2-2, with 8 bases fitting TRBD1. This TCR was recovered from a human donor with non-small cell lung cancer. Here the CDR3 DNA reads TGTGCCAGTAGACCGGGACAGGTTAACACCGGGGAGCTGTTTTTT. Translation gives CASRPGQVNTGELFF.